This T cell receptor beta chain was profiled in a study of shared clonotypes between healthy human individuals (dated by TCRdb to about 2020). Regarding the research as a whole: A couple of women and three men aged 18 to 49 years were included in the cohort. Per donor, three plates each were used for CD4 naive and CD4 memory, two for CD8 naive, and one for CD8 memory. To estimate repertoire size and how much clonotypes are shared between individuals, the study performed deep sequencing of blood TCR repertoires from 4 to 6 healthy adults. To increase sequencing depth and limit assay-specific biases, TCR repertoire library preparation and sequencing were carried out by different laboratories using diverse techniques. Leukapheresis yielded between about 0.94 and 10 billion PBMCs per donor.

Using the deep immunoSEQ assay, TCR CDR3 regions were amplified from genomic DNA by multiplex PCR. For each cell subset, the extracted genomic DNA was distributed evenly across all wells of several immunoSEQ 96-well plates, and each plate served as one replicate. For sorted subsets, around 200 ng genomic DNA, equal to approximately 30,000 T cell genomes, was loaded into each replicate PCR. Purified libraries were quantified with a Qubit 3.0 fluorometer, sized on a Bioanalyzer 2100, and re-quantified with the KAPA Library Quantification kit. Each immunoSEQ 96-well plate was sequenced on its own single-read 150-cycle Illumina NextSeq 550 flow cell. In the paper's pipeline: Because the immunoSEQ output held only junctional sequences and lacked quality scores, the filtering could not match the filtering applied to full-length reads. Sequences were annotated with PyIR, a Python wrapper for IgBLAST v1.9, and V/J genes and CDR3 were assigned using IMGT germline references. Any read was removed if the V/J assignment was weak (E-value above 1e-6), the CDR3 was missing, or the read contained stop codons, out-of-frame junctions, or ambiguous translated residues. A V3J clonotype was defined by an identical inferred V gene, J gene, and CDR3 amino acid sequence. Percentage overlap between repertoires was calculated by dividing the number of shared unique clonotypes by the size of the smaller repertoire. Richness of each repertoire was evaluated using RTK rarefaction, the Chao1 estimator, and Recon v2.1 estimates of unobserved clonotypes. For all TCRbeta clonotypes obtained by the gDNA method from several donors, generation probabilities were computed with OLGA. TCRdb took this table from immuneACCESS and kept in-frame rearrangements with V and J called. Such tables lack part of the clones; where checked against another copy, unresolved V genes explain under half of the gap, and the rest is unexplained. The V and J calls and the clone size are those of that table, but D and trimming were determined from the DNA. This sample has roughly 1,500,000 clones in its table, and 95% to 99% of those were observed once. Of the sample, roughly 0.45% falls within the top ten clones.

Here is what the overall study found, with its caveats: Sharing across a few donors was observed for roughly 5% of naive CD4, under 4% of naive CD8, about 2.3% of memory CD4, and roughly 0.4% of memory CD8 clonotypes. Sampling was restricted to blood, and TCR repertoires in tissues likely differ from the TCR repertoires found in blood. The small number of donors limited the genetic and exposure-history diversity represented. Based on pairwise subsampling, the degree of clonotype sharing among donors was expected to be affected by sequencing depth. Compared with non-shared clonotypes, clonotypes shared by all four sorted-subset donors had higher generation probabilities. Even with the large sequencing depth, rarefaction of the sorted-subset datasets indicated that sequencing was incomplete. Naive subsets generally had larger estimated clonotype richness than memory subsets.

V is reduced by 3 bases and J by 3 bases, leaving a spacing of 4 bases between them. Inclusive of the bounding cysteine and phenylalanine, the CDR3 is 11 residues long. Only CDR3 DNA is held: 33 bases, read in frame from base 1. From a lookup of the germline V gene, CDR1 and CDR2 are SGHRS and YFSETQ. Donors were healthy HIV-negative adults with no recently reported acute infections or vaccinations. Every donor was a Caucasian adult residing in Nashville, Tennessee, USA. CD4+ T cells were enriched by magnetic negative selection; naive cells were then positively selected on CD45RA, and the negative fraction formed the memory subset. Blood was collected by leukapheresis, and PBMCs were isolated by Ficoll-Histopaque density gradient centrifugation and then cryopreserved in liquid nitrogen vapor phase. Purity and quantity of every magnetically sorted T cell population were checked by analytical flow cytometry. Genomic DNA was isolated from every sorted fraction and measured by UV absorbance on a Nanodrop 2000c.

Turning to this clone: Its recognized antigen is unknown. Per-base qualities were not stored, and no clone one base away is much larger. The sample carries other DNA sequences with the same CDR3.

Sample: naive CD4+ T cells sorted from blood. Taken with the paper, the label for cell subset or site translates to: CD45RA+ positively selected. This TCR was sampled from a man aged 30 to 45 in good health. The sequence is built from TRBV5-1 and TRBJ2-7, with no confident D gene call. CDR3 region: CASSSLYEQYF. DNA sequence: TGCGCCAGCAGCTCCCTCTACGAGCAGTACTTC. Where the CDR3 stops, the reference TRBV5-1 and TRBJ2-7 genes take over; the full variable domain is KAGVTQTPRYLIKTRGQQVTLSCSPISGHRSVSWYQQTPGQGLQFLFEYFSETQRNKGNFPGRFSGRQFSNSRSEMNVSTLELGDSALYLCASSSLYEQYFGPGTRLTVT.